One and the same sample provided the 13 T cell receptor beta chains below, sequenced in a study of yellow fever vaccine responses in identical twins. TCRdb re-called the RT-PCR reads with MiXCR, one entry per CDR3 protein. The sample has approximately 32,000 distinct CDR3 sequences; approximately 54% are singletons. This material consisted of T cells from blood (PBMCs), unsorted or a sorted subset (not recorded which), taken before or after yellow fever vaccination (not recorded which). These receptors were obtained from a woman aged 18-29 years who received the yellow fever vaccine.

This rearrangement joins TRBV29-1 to TRBJ2-1; D may be TRBD2 (6 bases). In germline, CDR1 is SQVTM, CDR2 ANQGSEA. This CDR3 region has 13 residues. With 5 bases removed from V and 7 bases from J, the gap between germline ends came to 15 bases. The CDR3 here is CSVLSGRLNEQFF. The CDR3, as DNA: TGCAGCGTTCTATCCGGGAGATTGAATGAGCAGTTCTTC.

This clonotype was detected a few times. The chain links TRBV12-3 or TRBV12-4 to TRBJ1-2; TRBD1 matches 10 bases. V lost 7 bases, J lost 7 bases, and 6 bases stayed unmatched. This CDR3 region has 13 residues. As DNA, the CDR3 is TGTGCCAGCACCCGACAGGGGGCGGGTGGCTACACCTTC. Translation: CASTRQGAGGYTF.

V is TRBV29-1 and J is TRBJ2-2; no reliable D call. The CDR3 is 13 residues long. Trimming shortened V by 3 bases and J by 6 bases, and 11 bases separated the two germline ends. Germline loops: CDR1 SQVTM, CDR2 ANQGSEA. The CDR3 region has the DNA TGCAGCGTTGAGACCCCGCCAGCCGGGGAGCTGTTTTTT. Amino acid sequence: CSVETPPAGELFF.

The chain carries TRBV12-3 or TRBV12-4 and TRBJ2-1, with 10 bases identical to TRBD2. J was trimmed by 6 bases and V by 1 base; bases with no gene match: 9. The CDR3 is made up of 17 amino acids. The CDR3 loop reads CASSLVLAGGRRNEQFF. The CDR3 region has the DNA TGTGCCAGCAGTTTAGTCTTAGCGGGGGGACGACGCAATGAGCAGTTCTTC.

The chain joins TRBV18 to TRBJ2-3; possible D gene TRBD2, 5 bases. The CDR3 length is 14 residues. Germline V gene sequence: CDR1 KGHSH, CDR2 LQKENI. The V end lost 2 bases, the J end lost 6 bases, and 12 bases lay between the germline ends. This CDR3 reads CASSPRVASDTQYF. CDR3 coding DNA: TGTGCCAGCTCACCAAGGGTAGCGTCTGATACGCAGTATTTT.

This clonotype is a singleton in its sample. The CDR3 sequence: CASSAGSRPNQPQHF. CDR3 nucleotides: TGTGCCAGCAGCGCCGGGTCCCGCCCCAATCAGCCCCAGCATTTT. The genes are TRBV7-6 and TRBJ1-5; D unresolved. CDR1 SGHVS and CDR2 FNYEAQ come from the germline V gene. Trimming shortened V by 5 bases and J by 3 bases, and 14 bases separated the two germline ends. CDR3 length: 15 residues.

This sequence joins TRBV18 and TRBJ2-1, with D maybe TRBD2 (7 bases). The CDR3 extends over 15 amino acids. Trimming stripped 1 base from V and 5 bases from J, with 12 bases between. CDR1 KGHSH and CDR2 LQKENI come from the germline V gene. CDR3 amino acids: CASSPRGGFDNEQFF. Here the CDR3 DNA reads TGTGCCAGCTCACCACGGGGGGGCTTCGACAATGAGCAGTTCTTC. The entire variable domain, with the rest obtained from reference TRBV18 and TRBJ2-1, is as follows: NAGVMQNPRHLVRRRGQEARLRCSPMKGHSHVYWYRQLPEEGLKFMVYLQKENIIDESGMPKERFSAEFPKEGPSILRIQQVVRGDSAAYFCASSPRGGFDNEQFFGPGTRLTVL.

The V call is TRBV3-1, the J call TRBJ1-3; weak D call: TRBD1 (5 bases). V was clipped by 1 base and J by 4 bases, with 20 bases between them. Germline CDR1 reads LGHDT; CDR2 reads YNNKEL (reference sequence). The CDR3 is 18 amino acids. The CDR3 reads CASSQGYLRGQAGNTIYF. The CDR3 DNA reads TGTGCCAGCAGCCAAGGGTACCTCCGGGGCCAGGCCGGAAACACCATATATTTT. Based on the CDR3 plus reference TRBV3-1 and TRBJ1-3, the full variable domain is DTAVSQTPKYLVTQMGNDKSIKCEQNLGHDTMYWYKQDSKKFLKIMFSYNNKELIINETVPNRFSPKSPDKAHLNLHINSLELGDSAVYFCASSQGYLRGQAGNTIYFGEGSWLTVV.

This sequence joins TRBV3-1 and TRBJ2-7; TRBD2 matches at 8 bases. The CDR3 spans 15 residues. J lost 3 bases, V lost 0 bases, and 4 bases had no gene match. Germline values: CDR1 LGHDT, CDR2 YNNKEL (reference sequence). The DNA of the CDR3 is TGTGCCAGCAGCCAAGATATGCTAGCGGGCTACGAGCAGTACTTC. Amino acids: CASSQDMLAGYEQYF.

This clonotype was detected a few times. The CDR3 DNA is TGTGCCAGTCTACAGGCGACGCCCTACGAGCAGTACGTC. Translation: CASLQATPYEQYV. This chain uses TRBV18 with TRBJ2-7, with a tentative D call TRBD1 (5 bases). In germline, CDR1 is KGHSH, CDR2 LQKENI. The CDR3 has 13 amino acids. V shed 9 bases and J shed 2 bases, with 14 bases lying between them.

This clonotype was seen more than once but under ten times. The chain has TRBV29-1 and TRBJ2-5; TRBD2 aligns across 8 bases. Germline assignment: CDR1 SQVTM and CDR2 ANQGSEA. J gave up 3 bases and V 1 base, and 10 bases lay outside the gene matches. This CDR3 is built from 16 residues. The CDR3 region is CSVEGGGLVKEETQYF. The CDR3 nucleotides are TGCAGCGTTGAAGGTGGGGGACTAGTAAAGGAAGAGACCCAGTACTTC.

The chain is built from TRBV20-1 and TRBJ1-6; 7 bases fit TRBD1. The V gene end was trimmed by 1 base and the J gene end by 4 bases; junction bases not matched to a gene: 13. The CDR3 contains 18 residues. Per the germline V gene, CDR1 is DFQATT and CDR2 is SNEGSKA (reference sequence). For the CDR3, the DNA is TGCAGTGCTAGAGGGCAGGGGGATTCGGGGTTATATAATTCACCCCTCCACTTT. It specifies CSARGQGDSGLYNSPLHF.

The chain is built from TRBV6-1 and TRBJ1-6; D gene ambiguous. This CDR3 comprises 16 residues. Trimming stripped 8 bases from V and 2 bases from J, with 16 bases between. Germline loops: CDR1 MNHNS, CDR2 SASEGT. The CDR3, as DNA: TGTGCCAGCGGTCCAAACCGTGGGACCTATAATTCACCCCTCCACTTT. This encodes CASGPNRGTYNSPLHF.